Described below is a single T cell receptor (beta chain) sequence and its context. The CDR3 covers 16 residues. Germline loops: CDR1 SGHRS, CDR2 YFSETQ. V lost 4 bases to trimming and J lost 4 bases, with 18 bases between them. The source of the sample is a study of shared clonotypes between healthy human individuals. Data came from immunoSEQ multiplex PCR; TCRdb stores just in-frame clones and leaves some out. The sample lists over 2 million clones, 85% to 95% occurring once. A CD45RA+ naive subset and a CD45RA-negative memory subset were split from CD4+ cells. The chain uses TRBV5-1 and TRBJ1-5, with D possibly being TRBD1 (6 bases). The receptor was isolated from a man between 18 and 35 years old in good health. Some clones in this sample may be carry-over from other donors' samples. The sequenced sample was naive CD4+ T cells from PBMCs. Subset of the sample: CD45RA+ positively selected. CDR3 protein: CASSPGAAPSNQPQHF. DNA of the CDR3: TGCGCCAGCAGCCCGGGGGCAGCCCCCAGTAATCAGCCCCAGCATTTT.